This T cell receptor beta chain originates from a study of CD8+CD57+ T cells in acquired aplastic anemia. In the study overall: Sorted cells (CD4+ and CD8+) yielded DNA amounts that averaged about 3.4 ug.

Genomic DNA templated the TCR beta VDJ and CDR3 profiling. Via MiXCR, TCRdb re-called the reads, giving one row per CDR3 protein. The repertoire holds about 170,000 distinct CDR3 sequences, with 55% to 70% as singletons. The germline V and J ends were trimmed by 6 bases and 7 bases, with 16 bases remaining between them. Germline CDR1 reads LGHDT; CDR2 reads YNNKEL (reference sequence). The CDR3 spans 15 residues. The sequence was obtained from a human donor in good health. Material for sequencing was sorted CD4+, CD8+, or CD8+CD57+ T cells (not recorded which) from PBMCs. The chain couples TRBV3-1 to TRBJ1-6; weak D call: TRBD1 (6 bases). The CDR3 DNA reads as TGTGCCAGCAGTCCTTCCGGACAGCACAATTCACCCCTCCACTTT. Protein sequence: CASSPSGQHNSPLHF.